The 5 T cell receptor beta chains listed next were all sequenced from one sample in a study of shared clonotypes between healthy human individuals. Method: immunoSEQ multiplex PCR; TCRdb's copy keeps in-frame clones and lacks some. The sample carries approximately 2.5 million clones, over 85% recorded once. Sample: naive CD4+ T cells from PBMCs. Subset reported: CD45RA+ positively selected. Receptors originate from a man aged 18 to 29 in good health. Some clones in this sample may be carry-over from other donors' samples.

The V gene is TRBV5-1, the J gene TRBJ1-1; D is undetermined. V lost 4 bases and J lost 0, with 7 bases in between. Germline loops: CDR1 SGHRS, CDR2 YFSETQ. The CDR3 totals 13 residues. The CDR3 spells CASSPLLNTEAFF. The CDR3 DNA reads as TGCGCCAGCAGCCCCCTCTTGAACACTGAAGCTTTCTTT.

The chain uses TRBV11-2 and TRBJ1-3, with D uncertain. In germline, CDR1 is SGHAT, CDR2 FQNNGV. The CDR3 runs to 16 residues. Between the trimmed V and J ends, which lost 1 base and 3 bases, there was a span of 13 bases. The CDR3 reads CASSLAPGSGGNTIYF. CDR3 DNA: TGTGCCAGCAGCTTAGCCCCGGGGTCGGGTGGAAACACCATATATTTT.

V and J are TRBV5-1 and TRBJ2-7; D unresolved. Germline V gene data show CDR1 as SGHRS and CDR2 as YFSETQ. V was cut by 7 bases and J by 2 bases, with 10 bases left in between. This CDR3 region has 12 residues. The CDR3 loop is CASSTPAYEQYF. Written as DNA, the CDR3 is TGCGCCAGCTCCACCCCGGCCTACGAGCAGTACTTC. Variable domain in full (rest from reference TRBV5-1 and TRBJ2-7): KAGVTQTPRYLIKTRGQQVTLSCSPISGHRSVSWYQQTPGQGLQFLFEYFSETQRNKGNFPGRFSGRQFSNSRSEMNVSTLELGDSALYLCASSTPAYEQYFGPGTRLTVT.

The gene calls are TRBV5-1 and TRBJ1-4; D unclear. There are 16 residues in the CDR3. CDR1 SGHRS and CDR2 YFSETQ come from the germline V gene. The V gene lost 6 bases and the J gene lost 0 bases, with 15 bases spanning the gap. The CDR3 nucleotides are TGCGCCAGCAACCCTGGAGTAGGTGCAACTAATGAAAAACTGTTTTTT. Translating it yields CASNPGVGATNEKLFF.

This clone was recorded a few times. CDR3 loop: CASSETSAGELFF. The DNA for the CDR3 is TGTGCCAGCAGCGAAACATCCGCTGGGGAGCTGTTTTTT. This chain joins TRBV11-2 and TRBJ2-2; D remains ambiguous. Germline V gene sequence: CDR1 SGHAT, CDR2 FQNNGV. The CDR3 consists of 13 residues. The V end lost 5 bases, the J end lost 8 bases, and 12 bases lay between the germline ends.